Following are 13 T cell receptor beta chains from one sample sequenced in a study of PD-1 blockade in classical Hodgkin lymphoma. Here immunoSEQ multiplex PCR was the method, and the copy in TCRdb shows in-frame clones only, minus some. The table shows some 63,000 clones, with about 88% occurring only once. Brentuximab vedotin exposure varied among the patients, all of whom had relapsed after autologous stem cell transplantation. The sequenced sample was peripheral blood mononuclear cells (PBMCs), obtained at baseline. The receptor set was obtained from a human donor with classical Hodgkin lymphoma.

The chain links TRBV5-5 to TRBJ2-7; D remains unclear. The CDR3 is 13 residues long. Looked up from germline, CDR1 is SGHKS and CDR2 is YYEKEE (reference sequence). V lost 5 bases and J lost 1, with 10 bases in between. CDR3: CASSQTYSYEQYF. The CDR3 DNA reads TGTGCCAGCAGTCAGACATATTCCTACGAGCAGTACTTC.

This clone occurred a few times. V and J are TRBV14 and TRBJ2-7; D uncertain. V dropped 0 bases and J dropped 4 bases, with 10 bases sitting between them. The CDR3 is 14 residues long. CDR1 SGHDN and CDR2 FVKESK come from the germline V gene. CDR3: CASSQDLTPYEQYF. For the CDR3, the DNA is TGTGCCAGCAGCCAAGATCTTACGCCGTACGAGCAGTACTTC.

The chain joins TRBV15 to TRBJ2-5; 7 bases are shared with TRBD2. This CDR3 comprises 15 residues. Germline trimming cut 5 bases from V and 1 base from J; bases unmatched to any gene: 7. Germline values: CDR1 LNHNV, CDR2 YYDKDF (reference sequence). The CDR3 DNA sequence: TGTGCCACCAGCTCCGGGGGGACTACCCAAGAGACCCAGTACTTC. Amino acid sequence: CATSSGGTTQETQYF. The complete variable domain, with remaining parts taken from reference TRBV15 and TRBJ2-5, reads DAMVIQNPRYQVTQFGKPVTLSCSQTLNHNVMYWYQQKSSQAPKLLFHYYDKDFNNEADTPDNFQSRRPNTSFCFLDIRSPGLGDTAMYLCATSSGGTTQETQYFGPGTRLLVL.

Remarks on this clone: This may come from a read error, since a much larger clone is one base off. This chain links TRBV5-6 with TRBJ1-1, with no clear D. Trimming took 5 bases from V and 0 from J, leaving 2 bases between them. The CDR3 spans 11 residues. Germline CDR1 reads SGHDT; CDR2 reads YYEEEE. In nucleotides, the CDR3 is TGTGCCAGCAGTTTGAACACTGAAGCTTTCTTT. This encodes CASSLNTEAFF.

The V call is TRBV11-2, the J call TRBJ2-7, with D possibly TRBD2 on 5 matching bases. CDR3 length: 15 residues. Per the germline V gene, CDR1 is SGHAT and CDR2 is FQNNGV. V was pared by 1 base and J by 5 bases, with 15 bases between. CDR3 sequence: CASSLVSWTSDEQYF. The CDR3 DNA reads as TGTGCCAGCAGCTTAGTGTCTTGGACTTCGGACGAGCAGTACTTC. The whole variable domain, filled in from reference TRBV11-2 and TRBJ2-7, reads EAGVAQSPRYKIIEKRQSVAFWCNPISGHATLYWYQQILGQGPKLLIQFQNNGVVDDSQLPKDRFSAERLKGVDSTLKIQPAKLEDSAVYLCASSLVSWTSDEQYFGPGTRLTVT.

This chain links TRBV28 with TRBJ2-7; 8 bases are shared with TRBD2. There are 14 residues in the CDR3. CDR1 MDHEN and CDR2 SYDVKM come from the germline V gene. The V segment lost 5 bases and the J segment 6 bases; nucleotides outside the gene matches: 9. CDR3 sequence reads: CASSPAGGRGEQYF. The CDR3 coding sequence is TGTGCCAGCAGTCCTGCGGGAGGCCGGGGCGAGCAGTACTTC.

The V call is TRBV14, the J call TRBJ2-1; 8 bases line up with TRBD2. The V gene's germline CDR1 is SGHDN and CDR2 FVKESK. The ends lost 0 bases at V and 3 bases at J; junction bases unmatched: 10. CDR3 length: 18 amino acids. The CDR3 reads CASSQDPWTSRDYNEQFF. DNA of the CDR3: TGTGCCAGCAGCCAAGACCCATGGACTAGCCGAGACTACAATGAGCAGTTCTTC. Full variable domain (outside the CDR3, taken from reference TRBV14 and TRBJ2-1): EAGVTQFPSHSVIEKGQTVTLRCDPISGHDNLYWYRRVMGKEIKFLLHFVKESKQDESGMPNNRFLAERTGGTYSTLKVQPAELEDSGVYFCASSQDPWTSRDYNEQFFGPGTRLTVL.

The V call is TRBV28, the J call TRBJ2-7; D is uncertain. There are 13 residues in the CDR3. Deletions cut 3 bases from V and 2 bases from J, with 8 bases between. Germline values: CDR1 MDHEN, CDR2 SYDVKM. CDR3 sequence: CASSLADPYEQYF. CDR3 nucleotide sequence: TGTGCCAGCAGTTTGGCGGACCCCTACGAGCAGTACTTC.

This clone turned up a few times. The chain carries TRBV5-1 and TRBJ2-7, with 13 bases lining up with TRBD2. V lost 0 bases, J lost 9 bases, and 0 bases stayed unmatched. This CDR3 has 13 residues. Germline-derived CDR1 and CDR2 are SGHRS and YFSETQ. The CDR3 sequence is CASSLGLAGGQYF. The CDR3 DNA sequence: TGCGCCAGCAGCTTGGGACTAGCGGGAGGGCAGTACTTC.

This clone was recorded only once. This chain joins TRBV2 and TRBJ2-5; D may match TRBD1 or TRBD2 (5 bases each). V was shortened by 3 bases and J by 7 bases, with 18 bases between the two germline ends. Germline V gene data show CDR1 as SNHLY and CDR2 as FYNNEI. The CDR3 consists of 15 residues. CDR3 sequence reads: CASSEGVAEWGTQYF. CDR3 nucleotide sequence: TGTGCCAGCAGTGAGGGGGTGGCGGAGTGGGGGACCCAGTACTTC.

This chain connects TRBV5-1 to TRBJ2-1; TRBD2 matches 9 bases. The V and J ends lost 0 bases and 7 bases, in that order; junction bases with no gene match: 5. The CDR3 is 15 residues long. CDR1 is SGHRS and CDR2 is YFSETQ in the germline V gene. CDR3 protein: CASSLDLAGVNEQFF. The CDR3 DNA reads TGCGCCAGCAGCTTGGATTTAGCGGGAGTGAATGAGCAGTTCTTC.

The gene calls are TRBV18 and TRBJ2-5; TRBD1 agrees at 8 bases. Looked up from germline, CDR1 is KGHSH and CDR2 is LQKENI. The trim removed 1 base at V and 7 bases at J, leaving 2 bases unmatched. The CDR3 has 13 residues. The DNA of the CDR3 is TGTGCCAGCTCACCACGGACAGGGCCGACCCAGTACTTC. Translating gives CASSPRTGPTQYF.

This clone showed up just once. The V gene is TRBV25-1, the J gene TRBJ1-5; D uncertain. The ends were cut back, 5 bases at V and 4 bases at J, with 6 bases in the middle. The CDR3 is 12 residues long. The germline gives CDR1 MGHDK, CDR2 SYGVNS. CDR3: CASSFLNQPQHF. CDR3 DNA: TGTGCCAGCAGTTTTCTAAATCAGCCCCAGCATTTT.